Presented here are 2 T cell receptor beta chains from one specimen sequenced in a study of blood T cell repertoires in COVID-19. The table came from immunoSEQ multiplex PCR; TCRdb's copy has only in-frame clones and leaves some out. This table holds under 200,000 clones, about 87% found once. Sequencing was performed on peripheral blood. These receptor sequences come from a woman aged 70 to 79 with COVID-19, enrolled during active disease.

CDR3 sequence: CASRPQDRGLNYGYTF. In nucleotides, the CDR3 is TGTGCCAGCAGGCCTCAAGACAGGGGGCTGAACTATGGCTACACCTTC. This chain links TRBV28 with TRBJ1-2, with 10 bases lining up with TRBD1. The CDR3 runs to 16 residues. The germline CDR1 and CDR2 sequences are MDHEN and SYDVKM. The J segment lost 2 bases and the V segment lost 6 bases, leaving 9 bases of the junction unmatched.

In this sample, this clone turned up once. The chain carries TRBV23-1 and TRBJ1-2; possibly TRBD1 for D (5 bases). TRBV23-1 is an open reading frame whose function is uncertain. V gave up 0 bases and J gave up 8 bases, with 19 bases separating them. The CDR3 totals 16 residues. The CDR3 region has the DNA TGCGCCAGCAGTCAATCGCCTCGGGCAGGGCCGTTCGGCTACACCTTC. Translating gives CASSQSPRAGPFGYTF.